This entry features one TCR beta chain sequence. The record originates from a study of blood T cell repertoires in COVID-19. Across the study: Acute and convalescent COVID-19 specimens originated in the United States, Italy and Spain. PBMCs, B-cell-depleted T cells, or T cells provided the cDNA or gDNA that made up the material.

In the original analysis: Cell counts per sample came from amplifying reference gene primers. Data came from immunoSEQ multiplex PCR; TCRdb stores just in-frame clones and leaves some out. The V and J calls and clone size are taken from that table; D and trimming were inferred from the DNA. The sample has some 150,000 clones; approximately 85% are singletons. Germline CDR1 and CDR2: MDHEN and SYDVKM. V gave up 7 bases and J gave up 6 bases, with 13 bases separating them. The CDR3 contains 13 residues. This TCR derives from a man in his forties or fifties with acute or convalescent COVID-19. V gene TRBV28 combines with J gene TRBJ1-5, with TRBD1 as a possible D gene (5 bases). Source material: peripheral blood. The CDR3 loop reads CASITGVRQPQHF. The CDR3 DNA reads as TGTGCCAGCATAACAGGTGTACGTCAGCCCCAGCATTTT.